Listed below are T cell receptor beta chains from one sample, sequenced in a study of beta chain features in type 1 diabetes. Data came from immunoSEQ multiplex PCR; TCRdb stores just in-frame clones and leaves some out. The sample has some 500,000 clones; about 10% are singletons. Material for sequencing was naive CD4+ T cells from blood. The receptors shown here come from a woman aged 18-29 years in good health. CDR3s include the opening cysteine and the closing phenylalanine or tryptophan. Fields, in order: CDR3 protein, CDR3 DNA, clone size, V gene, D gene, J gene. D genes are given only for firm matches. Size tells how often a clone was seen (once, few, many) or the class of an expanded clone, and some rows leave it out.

cdr3_aa: CASSQVTDEKLFF
cdr3_nt: TGTGCCAGCAGCCAAGTCACGGATGAAAAACTGTTTTTT
clone_size: few
v_call: TRBV4-2
d_call: .
j_call: TRBJ1-4

cdr3_aa: CASSSHRGEQFF
cdr3_nt: TGTGCCAGCAGCTCGCACAGGGGTGAGCAGTTCTTC
clone_size: .
v_call: TRBV9
d_call: TRBD1
j_call: TRBJ2-1

cdr3_aa: CASSLDRDRGLYEQYF
cdr3_nt: TGTGCCAGCAGCTTAGACCGGGACAGGGGGCTGTACGAGCAGTACTTC
clone_size: .
v_call: TRBV7-2
d_call: TRBD1
j_call: TRBJ2-7

cdr3_aa: CASSQDLRVQAFF
cdr3_nt: TGCGCCAGCAGCCAAGACCTGCGGGTGCAGGCTTTCTTT
clone_size: .
v_call: TRBV4-3
d_call: .
j_call: TRBJ1-1

cdr3_aa: CASSDTSGRNEQFF
cdr3_nt: TGTGCCAGCAGTGATACTAGCGGGAGAAATGAGCAGTTCTTC
clone_size: few
v_call: TRBV6-4
d_call: TRBD2
j_call: TRBJ2-1

cdr3_aa: CASVRKNYGYTF
cdr3_nt: TGTGCCAGCGTCCGGAAGAACTATGGCTACACCTTC
clone_size: few
v_call: TRBV7-9
d_call: .
j_call: TRBJ1-2

cdr3_aa: CASSKQGGTEAFF
cdr3_nt: TGTGCCAGCAGCAAACAGGGTGGGACTGAAGCTTTCTTT
clone_size: .
v_call: TRBV7-9
d_call: .
j_call: TRBJ1-1

cdr3_aa: CASSLRTSGSVSYNEQFF
cdr3_nt: TGTGCCAGCAGCCTAAGGACTAGCGGGAGCGTATCCTACAATGAGCAGTTCTTC
clone_size: .
v_call: TRBV7-2
d_call: TRBD2
j_call: TRBJ2-1

cdr3_aa: CASRTVIQETQYF
cdr3_nt: TGTGCCAGTCGAACAGTTATCCAAGAGACCCAGTACTTC
clone_size: few
v_call: TRBV6-1
d_call: .
j_call: TRBJ2-5

cdr3_aa: CASSSRRGRGHRNYGYTF
cdr3_nt: TGTGCCAGCAGCTCCCGCCGGGGCAGGGGACACCGTAACTATGGCTACACCTTC
clone_size: .
v_call: TRBV5-6
d_call: .
j_call: TRBJ1-2

cdr3_aa: CATSRDRARSYYGYTF
cdr3_nt: TGTGCCACATCAAGGGACAGGGCCCGTTCATACTATGGCTACACCTTC
clone_size: .
v_call: TRBV27
d_call: TRBD1
j_call: TRBJ1-2

cdr3_aa: CASSRLARTYNEQFF
cdr3_nt: TGTGCCAGCAGCCGACTAGCGCGAACCTACAATGAGCAGTTCTTC
clone_size: .
v_call: TRBV14
d_call: TRBD2
j_call: TRBJ2-1

cdr3_aa: CASSLARSRLAGAEFF
cdr3_nt: TGTGCCAGCAGCTTAGCGAGGAGTAGGCTAGCGGGAGCTGAGTTCTTC
clone_size: few
v_call: TRBV7-9
d_call: TRBD2
j_call: TRBJ2-1

cdr3_aa: CASSTRRYGYTF
cdr3_nt: TGTGCCAGCAGTACCAGGCGGTATGGCTACACCTTC
clone_size: few
v_call: TRBV28
d_call: .
j_call: TRBJ1-2

cdr3_aa: CASSKGPAVGANVLTF
cdr3_nt: TGTGCCAGCAGCAAAGGACCAGCGGTAGGGGCCAACGTCCTGACTTTC
clone_size: .
v_call: TRBV21-1
d_call: .
j_call: TRBJ2-6

cdr3_aa: CATSREAAVGGTEAFF
cdr3_nt: TGTGCCACCAGCAGAGAGGCCGCCGTAGGGGGCACTGAAGCTTTCTTT
clone_size: .
v_call: TRBV15
d_call: .
j_call: TRBJ1-1

cdr3_aa: CASRYGLRADTQYF
cdr3_nt: TGTGCCAGTAGATACGGACTAAGGGCGGATACGCAGTATTTT
clone_size: few
v_call: TRBV27
d_call: .
j_call: TRBJ2-3

cdr3_aa: CSVLARGVTDTQYF
cdr3_nt: TGCAGCGTTCTTGCTCGGGGGGTCACAGATACGCAGTATTTT
clone_size: few
v_call: TRBV29-1
d_call: TRBD2
j_call: TRBJ2-3

cdr3_aa: CSVNRGSEAFF
cdr3_nt: TGCAGCGTAAACAGGGGTTCTGAAGCTTTCTTT
clone_size: .
v_call: TRBV29-1
d_call: TRBD1
j_call: TRBJ1-1

cdr3_aa: CATSRGADGYTF
cdr3_nt: TGTGCCACCAGCAGAGGGGCGGATGGCTACACCTTC
clone_size: few
v_call: TRBV15
d_call: .
j_call: TRBJ1-2

cdr3_aa: CASSQNRPGEDTQYF
cdr3_nt: TGTGCCAGCAGCCAAAATAGGCCGGGCGAGGATACGCAGTATTTT
clone_size: few
v_call: TRBV7-3
d_call: .
j_call: TRBJ2-3

cdr3_aa: CASSRSKGPDRGDTQYF
cdr3_nt: TGTGCCAGCAGCCGAAGTAAGGGACCAGACAGGGGAGATACGCAGTATTTT
clone_size: few
v_call: TRBV5-4
d_call: TRBD1
j_call: TRBJ2-3

cdr3_aa: CASSPDRALSSYNEQFF
cdr3_nt: TGTGCCAGCAGCCCCGACAGGGCTCTAAGCTCCTACAATGAGCAGTTCTTC
clone_size: .
v_call: TRBV28
d_call: TRBD1
j_call: TRBJ2-1

cdr3_aa: CASSIRQGQTQYF
cdr3_nt: TGTGCCAGTAGTATAAGGCAGGGACAGACCCAGTACTTC
clone_size: .
v_call: TRBV19
d_call: .
j_call: TRBJ2-5

cdr3_aa: CSVLRVEKLFF
cdr3_nt: TGCAGCGTCCTCAGGGTTGAAAAACTGTTTTTT
clone_size: .
v_call: TRBV29-1
d_call: .
j_call: TRBJ1-4

cdr3_aa: CASSRIGQGKGNEQFF
cdr3_nt: TGTGCCAGCAGCCGGATCGGACAGGGAAAAGGGAATGAGCAGTTCTTC
clone_size: few
v_call: TRBV14
d_call: TRBD1
j_call: TRBJ2-1

cdr3_aa: CASSLQGSGNEQFF
cdr3_nt: TGCGCCAGCAGCTTACAGGGGTCTGGGAATGAGCAGTTCTTC
clone_size: .
v_call: TRBV5-1
d_call: TRBD1
j_call: TRBJ2-1

cdr3_aa: CASSVDRRETQYF
cdr3_nt: TGTGCCAGCAGCGTGGACAGGCGGGAGACCCAGTACTTC
clone_size: once
v_call: TRBV7-2
d_call: TRBD1
j_call: TRBJ2-5

cdr3_aa: CATSSLKGDKDF
cdr3_nt: TGTGCCACCAGCAGCTTAAAAGGCGATAAGGACTTC
clone_size: .
v_call: TRBV15
d_call: .
j_call: TRBJ2-7

cdr3_aa: CASSSLIGYEQFF
cdr3_nt: TGTGCCAGCAGCTCCCTTATCGGCTATGAGCAGTTCTTC
clone_size: .
v_call: TRBV7-2
d_call: .
j_call: TRBJ2-1

cdr3_aa: CASSSDLYGYTF
cdr3_nt: TGTGCCAGCAGTTCCGACCTCTATGGCTACACCTTC
clone_size: few
v_call: TRBV6-5
d_call: .
j_call: TRBJ1-2

cdr3_aa: CTQTGPTEAFF
cdr3_nt: TGCACCCAAACAGGTCCCACTGAAGCTTTCTTT
clone_size: .
v_call: TRBV29-1
d_call: .
j_call: TRBJ1-1

cdr3_aa: CASSQIPDRGLFF
cdr3_nt: TGTGCCAGCAGCCAAATACCAGATCGGGGCCTGTTTTTT
clone_size: few
v_call: TRBV4-2
d_call: .
j_call: TRBJ1-4